This T cell receptor (beta chain) stems from a study of vaccination and CD4 T cells after COVID-19. Overall study context: About 9 convalescent cases were mild and one was severe, and all had been SARS-CoV-2 positive by nasal swab PCR. Post-vaccine sampling followed dose two by a median 72 days (range 14 to 241).

The CDR3 has 16 residues. Germline V gives CDR1 ENHRY, CDR2 SYGVKD. Trimming cost V 0 bases and J 0 bases, with 11 bases left between them. Treatment meaning: roughly ten-day PBMC culture with coronavirus spike peptide pools or control peptides (ViraFEST assay). Sequencing of the DNA from cultured CD4+ T cells was carried out with the Oncomine TCR Beta short-read assay. Each CDR3 protein is one row after TCRdb ran MiXCR on the PCR reads. This sample has almost 5,500 distinct CDR3 sequences, with 71% found just once. About this clonotype itself: What it recognizes is unknown.

The clonotype originates from a human donor who had recovered from COVID-19. Sequenced input: CD4+ T cells from blood, cultured in vitro. V is TRBV10-3 and J is TRBJ1-1; D unclear. CDR3 in amino acids: CAISESPGRMNTEAFF. CDR3 nucleotides: TGTGCCATCAGTGAGTCGCCGGGCCGCATGAACACTGAAGCTTTCTTT.